These 9 T cell receptor beta chains share one sample of origin, sequenced in a study of T cells in Graves' hyperthyroidism and ophthalmopathy. RNA transcripts served as the template for amplifying TCR beta CDR3 regions. TCR CDR3 underwent first-round RT-PCR with the HTBI primer set. Via MiXCR, TCRdb re-called the multiplex PCR reads, giving one row per CDR3 protein. This sample has a few hundred thousand distinct CDR3 sequences, with 12% to 15% found just once. Sample: blood. The receptors originated from a woman between 18 and 30 years old with Graves' hyperthyroidism.

The sample holds a few counts of this clonotype. This chain joins TRBV27 and TRBJ2-1; no firm D call. The CDR3 extends over 13 amino acids. Germline V gene sequence: CDR1 MNHEY, CDR2 SMNVEV (reference sequence). V lost 1 base, J lost 7 bases, and 8 bases lay in between. DNA for the CDR3: TGTGCCAGCAGTTTATTGCCCCGTAATGAGCAGTTCTTC. It translates to CASSLLPRNEQFF.

The chain employs TRBV12-3 or TRBV12-4 and TRBJ1-3; 9 nucleotides agree with TRBD1. The junction had 5 bases not matched to a gene; V was cut back by 1 base and J by 10 bases. CDR3 length: 14 residues. The CDR3 DNA reads as TGTGCCAGCAGTTTAGGGACAGGGGACTGGACCATATATTTT. This encodes CASSLGTGDWTIYF.

Comments on this clonotype: Germline is not matched at one junction end, which may reflect a read error. This chain joins TRBV5-1 and TRBJ1-2, with TRBD1 matching 8 bases. CDR3 length equals 16 residues. Germline CDR1 is SGHRS and CDR2 is YFSETQ. The CDR3 nucleotides read TGTGCCAGCAGCCCGGTGGACAGGGTAGTTAACTATGGCTACACCTTC. It encodes CASSPVDRVVNYGYTF.

With respect to this clonotype: This may stem from a read error, because a much larger clone lies one nucleotide away. The chain carries TRBV28 and TRBJ1-1; the D is unclear. The length of the CDR3 is 14 residues. The V gene's germline CDR1 is MDHEN and CDR2 SYDVKM. This chain's CDR3 is CASSLLAQNAEAFF. As DNA, the CDR3 is TGTGCCAGCAGTTTATTAGCCCAGAACGCTGAAGCTTTCTTT.

This clonotype was recorded at least ten times. The CDR3 DNA follows: TGCAGTGCTAGAGTAAGCGGGAGATGGACCTACGAGCAGTACTTC. Protein product: CSARVSGRWTYEQYF. The chain recombines TRBV20-1 with TRBJ2-7, with 8 bases identical to TRBD2. J was trimmed by 2 bases and V by 1 base; bases with no gene match: 7. The CDR3 is 15 residues long. The germline V gene has CDR1 DFQATT and CDR2 SNEGSKA (reference sequence).

As for this clonotype: This could be a read error, since a much larger clone is one nucleotide away. The chain carries TRBV30 and TRBJ1-1; D is unclear. Germline lookup yields CDR1 GTSNPN and CDR2 SVGIG (reference sequence). The CDR3 runs to 13 residues. Trimming shortened V by 4 bases and J by 10 bases, and 19 bases separated the two germline ends. The CDR3 protein is CAWTRKGQYGAFF. The CDR3 DNA is TGTGCCTGGACCCGAAAGGGCCAATATGGAGCTTTCTTT.

There are a few counts of this clonotype. The V gene is TRBV15, the J gene TRBJ2-7; D is possibly TRBD1 or TRBD2 (5 bases each). Germline values: CDR1 LNHNV, CDR2 YYDKDF (reference sequence). Trimming took off 3 bases at V and 0 bases at J, with 18 bases between the two ends. CDR3 size: 17 residues. The DNA for the CDR3 is TGTGCCACCAGCAGGATGCGTGGGGCAGGGAGCTCCTACGAGCAGTACTTC. As protein: CATSRMRGAGSSYEQYF.

This clonotype appeared a few times. The chain's CDR3 is CASSVGSRGTWPRAFF. DNA of the CDR3: TGTGCCAGCAGCGTAGGATCGCGGGGGACCTGGCCCAGAGCTTTCTTT. This rearrangement joins TRBV9 to TRBJ1-1; TRBD1 is a possible D gene (5 bases). The CDR3 covers 16 residues. Trimming stripped 0 bases from V and 10 bases from J, with 22 bases between. CDR1 and CDR2 from the germline V gene are SGDLS and YYNGEE.

This clonotype was observed a handful of times. The chain couples TRBV3-1 to TRBJ2-5; perhaps TRBD2 as D (5 bases). Germline V lookup: CDR1 LGHDT, CDR2 YNNKEL (reference sequence). The V gene lost 4 bases and the J gene lost 3 bases, with 15 bases spanning the gap. CDR3 length equals 15 residues. The chain's CDR3 is CASSRLPGTEETQYF. The CDR3 nucleotides are TGTGCCAGCAGCCGACTACCGGGCACAGAAGAGACCCAGTACTTC.